This TCR beta chain is drawn from a study of blood T cell repertoires in COVID-19. About the research overall: Samples came from the United States, Italy and Spain, spanning acute and convalescent COVID-19. PBMCs, B-cell-depleted T cells, or T cells provided the cDNA or gDNA that made up the material.

As processed by the authors: For nucleated cells, counts were estimated from reference gene primer amplification. Generated by immunoSEQ multiplex PCR, the TCRdb table keeps only in-frame clones and is missing some. That table supplies the V and J calls and clone size; D and trimming were determined from the DNA. The repertoire includes tens of thousands of clones, nearly 80% of them detected once, and less than 15% sits in the top ten. There are 15 residues in the CDR3. CDR1 and CDR2 from the germline V gene are SGHNT and YYREEE (reference sequence). V was clipped by 0 bases and J by 1 base; unmatched bases: 0.

This rearrangement joins TRBV5-4 to TRBJ2-3, with TRBD2 matching over 9 bases. The sequencing sample was made of peripheral blood. This receptor was obtained from a human donor in a cohort sampled during active COVID-19. The CDR3, as DNA: TGTGCCAGCAGCTTGGCTAGCGGGGGCACAGATACGCAGTATTTT. It yields the protein CASSLASGGTDTQYF.